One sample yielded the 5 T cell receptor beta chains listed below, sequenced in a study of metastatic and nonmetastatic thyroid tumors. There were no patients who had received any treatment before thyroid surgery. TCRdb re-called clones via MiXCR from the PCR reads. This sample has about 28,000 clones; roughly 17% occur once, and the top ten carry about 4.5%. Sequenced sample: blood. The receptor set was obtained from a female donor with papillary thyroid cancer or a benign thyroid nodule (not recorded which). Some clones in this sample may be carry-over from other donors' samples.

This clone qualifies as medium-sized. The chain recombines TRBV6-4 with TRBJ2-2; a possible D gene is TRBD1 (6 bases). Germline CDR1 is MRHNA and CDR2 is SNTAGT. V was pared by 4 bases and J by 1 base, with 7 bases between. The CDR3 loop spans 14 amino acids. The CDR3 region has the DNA TGTGCCAGCAGTGCAGGGGAGAACACCGGGGAGCTGTTTTTT. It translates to CASSAGENTGELFF.

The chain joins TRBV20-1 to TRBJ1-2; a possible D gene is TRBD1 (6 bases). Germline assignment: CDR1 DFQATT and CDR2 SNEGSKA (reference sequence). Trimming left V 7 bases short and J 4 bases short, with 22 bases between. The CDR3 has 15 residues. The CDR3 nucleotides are TGCAGTGGTCGACAGGTCGTAGGCGAGGTCTATGGCTACACCTTC. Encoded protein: CSGRQVVGEVYGYTF.

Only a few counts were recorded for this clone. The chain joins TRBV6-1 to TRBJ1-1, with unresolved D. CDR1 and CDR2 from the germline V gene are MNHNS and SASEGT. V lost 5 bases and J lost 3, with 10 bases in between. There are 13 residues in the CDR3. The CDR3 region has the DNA TGTGCCAGCAGTTCGGCGGGATACACTGAAGCTTTCTTT. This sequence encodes CASSSAGYTEAFF.

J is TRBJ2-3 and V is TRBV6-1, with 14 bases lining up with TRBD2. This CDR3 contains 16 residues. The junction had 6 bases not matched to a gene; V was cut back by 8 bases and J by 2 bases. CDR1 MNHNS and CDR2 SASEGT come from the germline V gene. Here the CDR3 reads CASSGLAGAHTDTQYF. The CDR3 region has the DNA TGTGCCAGCTCGGGACTAGCGGGGGCGCACACAGATACGCAGTATTTT.

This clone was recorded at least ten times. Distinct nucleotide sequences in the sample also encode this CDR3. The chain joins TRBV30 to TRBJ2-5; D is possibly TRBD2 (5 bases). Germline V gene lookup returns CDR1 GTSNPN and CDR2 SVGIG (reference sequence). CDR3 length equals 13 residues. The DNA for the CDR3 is TGTGCAGGGAGAATGGTCCCCCGAGAGACCCAGTACTTC. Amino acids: CAGRMVPRETQYF.